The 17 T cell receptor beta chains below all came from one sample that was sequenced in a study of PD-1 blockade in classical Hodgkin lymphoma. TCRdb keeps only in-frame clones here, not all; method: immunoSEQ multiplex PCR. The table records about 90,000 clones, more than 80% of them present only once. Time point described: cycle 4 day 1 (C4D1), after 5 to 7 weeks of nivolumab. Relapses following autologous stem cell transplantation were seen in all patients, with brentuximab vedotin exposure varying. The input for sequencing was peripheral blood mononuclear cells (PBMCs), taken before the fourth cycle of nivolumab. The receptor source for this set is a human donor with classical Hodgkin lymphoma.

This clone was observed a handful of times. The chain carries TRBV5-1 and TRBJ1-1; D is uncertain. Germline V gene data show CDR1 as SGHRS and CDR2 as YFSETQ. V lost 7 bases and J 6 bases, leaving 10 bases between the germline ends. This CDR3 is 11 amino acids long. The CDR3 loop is CASQEGPEAFF. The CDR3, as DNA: TGCGCCAGCCAGGAAGGGCCTGAAGCTTTCTTT.

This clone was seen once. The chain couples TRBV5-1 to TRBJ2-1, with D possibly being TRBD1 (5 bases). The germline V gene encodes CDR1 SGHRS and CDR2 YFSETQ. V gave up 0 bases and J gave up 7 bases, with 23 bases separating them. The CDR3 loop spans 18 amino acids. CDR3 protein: CASSLAGPGSLDLNEQFF. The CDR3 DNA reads TGCGCCAGCAGCTTGGCAGGGCCCGGGTCCCTCGACCTTAATGAGCAGTTCTTC.

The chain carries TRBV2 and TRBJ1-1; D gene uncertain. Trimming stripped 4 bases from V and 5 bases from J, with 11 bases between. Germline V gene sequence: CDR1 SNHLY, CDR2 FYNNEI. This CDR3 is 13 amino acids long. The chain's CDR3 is CASSVQTQTEAFF. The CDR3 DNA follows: TGTGCCAGCAGTGTACAGACCCAAACTGAAGCTTTCTTT.

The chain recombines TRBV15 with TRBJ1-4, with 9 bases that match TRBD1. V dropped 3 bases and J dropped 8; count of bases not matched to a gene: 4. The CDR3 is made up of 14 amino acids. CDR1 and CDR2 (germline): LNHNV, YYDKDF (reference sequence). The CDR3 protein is CATSSRDRAEKLFF. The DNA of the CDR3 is TGTGCCACCAGCAGCCGGGACAGGGCGGAAAAACTGTTTTTT.

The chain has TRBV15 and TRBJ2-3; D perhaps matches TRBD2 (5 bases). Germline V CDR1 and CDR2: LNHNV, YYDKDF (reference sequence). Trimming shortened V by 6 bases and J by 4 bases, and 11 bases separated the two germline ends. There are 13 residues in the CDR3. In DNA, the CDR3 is TGTGCCACCAGGAGGGATGGGGCAGATACGCAGTATTTT. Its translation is CATRRDGADTQYF.

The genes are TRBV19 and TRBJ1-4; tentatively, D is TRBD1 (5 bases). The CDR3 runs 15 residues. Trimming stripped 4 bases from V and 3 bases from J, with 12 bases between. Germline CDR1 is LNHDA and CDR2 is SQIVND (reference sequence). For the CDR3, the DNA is TGTGCCAGTAGTACGTCCAGGGAGTCTAATGAAAAACTGTTTTTT. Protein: CASSTSRESNEKLFF.

CDR3 sequence reads: CASSLRLAGDEQFF. The CDR3 nucleotides are TGTGCCAGCAGCCTCCGACTAGCGGGAGATGAGCAGTTCTTC. The chain carries TRBV9 and TRBJ2-1; 12 nucleotides agree with TRBD2. CDR3 length: 14 residues. Unmatched junction bases numbered 4, after V lost 4 bases and J lost 8 bases. The V gene's germline CDR1 is SGDLS and CDR2 YYNGEE. Full variable domain (missing parts from reference TRBV9 and TRBJ2-1): DSGVTQTPKHLITATGQRVTLRCSPRSGDLSVYWYQQSLDQGLQFLIQYYNGEERAKGNILERFSAQQFPDLHSELNLSSLELGDSALYFCASSLRLAGDEQFFGPGTRLTVL.

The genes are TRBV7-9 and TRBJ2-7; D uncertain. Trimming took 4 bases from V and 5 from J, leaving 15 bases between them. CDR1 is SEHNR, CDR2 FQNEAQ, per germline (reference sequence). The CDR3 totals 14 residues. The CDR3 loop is CASSSADIRDEQYF. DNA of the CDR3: TGTGCCAGCAGCTCGGCAGACATCCGGGACGAGCAGTACTTC.

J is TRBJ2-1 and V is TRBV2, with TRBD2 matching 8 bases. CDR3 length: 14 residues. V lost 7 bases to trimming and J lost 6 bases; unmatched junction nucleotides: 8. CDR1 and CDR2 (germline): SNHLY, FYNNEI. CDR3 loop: CASTQGLAGNEQFF. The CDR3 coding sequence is TGTGCCAGCACCCAGGGGCTAGCGGGCAATGAGCAGTTCTTC.

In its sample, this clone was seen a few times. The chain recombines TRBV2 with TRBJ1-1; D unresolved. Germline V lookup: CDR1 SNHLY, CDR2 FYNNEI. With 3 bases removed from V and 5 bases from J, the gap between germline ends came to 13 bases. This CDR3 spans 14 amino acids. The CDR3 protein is CASSDPGSRTEAFF. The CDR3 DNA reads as TGTGCCAGCAGTGATCCAGGAAGTAGGACTGAAGCTTTCTTT.

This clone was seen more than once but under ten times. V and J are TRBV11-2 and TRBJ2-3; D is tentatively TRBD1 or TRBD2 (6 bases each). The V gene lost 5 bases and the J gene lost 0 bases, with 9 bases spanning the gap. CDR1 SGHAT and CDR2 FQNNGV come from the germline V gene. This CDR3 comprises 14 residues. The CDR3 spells CASSRGASTDTQYF. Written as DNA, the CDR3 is TGTGCCAGCAGCAGGGGGGCTAGCACAGATACGCAGTATTTT.

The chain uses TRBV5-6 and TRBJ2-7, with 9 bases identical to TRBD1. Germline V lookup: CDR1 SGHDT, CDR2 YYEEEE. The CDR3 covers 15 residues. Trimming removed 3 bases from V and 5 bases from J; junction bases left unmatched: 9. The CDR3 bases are TGTGCCAGCAGCTCGCCCCGGACAGGGGACGACGAGCAGTACTTC. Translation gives CASSSPRTGDDEQYF.

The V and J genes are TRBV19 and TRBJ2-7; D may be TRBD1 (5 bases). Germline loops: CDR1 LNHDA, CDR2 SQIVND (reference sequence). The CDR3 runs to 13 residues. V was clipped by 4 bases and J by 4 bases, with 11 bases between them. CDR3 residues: CASSRAGFYEQYF. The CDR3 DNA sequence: TGTGCCAGTAGTAGGGCAGGGTTTTACGAGCAGTACTTC. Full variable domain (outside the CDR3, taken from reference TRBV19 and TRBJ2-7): DGGITQSPKYLFRKEGQNVTLSCEQNLNHDAMYWYRQDPGQGLRLIYYSQIVNDFQKGDIAEGYSVSREKKESFPLTVTSAQKNPTAFYLCASSRAGFYEQYFGPGTRLTVT.

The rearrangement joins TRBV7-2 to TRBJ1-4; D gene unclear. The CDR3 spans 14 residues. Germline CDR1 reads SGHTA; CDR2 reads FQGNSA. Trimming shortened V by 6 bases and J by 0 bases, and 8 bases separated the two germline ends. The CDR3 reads CASRQHATNEKLFF. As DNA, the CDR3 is TGTGCCAGCAGACAGCATGCAACTAATGAAAAACTGTTTTTT.

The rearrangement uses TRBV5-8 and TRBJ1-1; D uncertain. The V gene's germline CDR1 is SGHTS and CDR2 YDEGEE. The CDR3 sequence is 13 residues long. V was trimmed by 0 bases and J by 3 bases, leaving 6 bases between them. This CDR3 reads CASSLDMYTEAFF. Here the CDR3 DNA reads TGTGCCAGCAGCTTGGATATGTACACTGAAGCTTTCTTT.

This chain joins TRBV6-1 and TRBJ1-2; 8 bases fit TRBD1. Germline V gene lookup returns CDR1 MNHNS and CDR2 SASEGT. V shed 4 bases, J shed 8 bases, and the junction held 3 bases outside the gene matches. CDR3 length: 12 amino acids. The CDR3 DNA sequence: TGTGCCAGCAGTGGGGGACAGGCGGGCTACACCTTC. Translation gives CASSGGQAGYTF.

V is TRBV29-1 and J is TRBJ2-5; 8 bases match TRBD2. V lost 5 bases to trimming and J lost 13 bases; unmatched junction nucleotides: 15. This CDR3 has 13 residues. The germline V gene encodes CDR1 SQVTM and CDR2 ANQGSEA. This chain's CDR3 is CSVTSPGGGPTYF. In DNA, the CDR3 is TGCAGCGTTACGTCACCGGGGGGGGGACCCACGTACTTC.